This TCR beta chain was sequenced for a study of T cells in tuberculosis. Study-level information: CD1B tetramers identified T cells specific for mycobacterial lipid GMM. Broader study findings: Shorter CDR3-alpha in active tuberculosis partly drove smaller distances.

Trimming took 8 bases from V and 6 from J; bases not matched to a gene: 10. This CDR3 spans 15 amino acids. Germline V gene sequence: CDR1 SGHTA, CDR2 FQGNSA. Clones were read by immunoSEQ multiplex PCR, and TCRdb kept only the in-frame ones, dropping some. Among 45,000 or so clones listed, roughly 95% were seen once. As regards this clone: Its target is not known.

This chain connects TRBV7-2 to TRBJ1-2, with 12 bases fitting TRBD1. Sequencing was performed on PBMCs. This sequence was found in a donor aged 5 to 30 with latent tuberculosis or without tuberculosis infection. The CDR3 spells CASARGQGALNGYTF. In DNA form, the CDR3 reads TGTGCCAGCGCCCGGGGACAGGGGGCGTTAAATGGCTACACCTTC. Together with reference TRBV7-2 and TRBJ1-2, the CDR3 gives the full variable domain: GAGVSQSPSNKVTEKGKDVELRCDPISGHTALYWYRQSLGQGLEFLIYFQGNSAPDKSGLPSDRFSAERTGGSVSTLTIQRTQQEDSAVYLCASARGQGALNGYTFGSGTRLTVV.